This T cell receptor (beta chain) was retrieved from a study of identical twins (dated by TCRdb to about 2016). At the level of the whole study: The study deep-sequenced TCR alpha and beta repertoires from monozygotic twins, unrelated adults of various ages and cord blood to test whether fetal clonotypes persist. To rule out contamination, replicate twin experiments were performed at different times with different library preparation protocols. Broader findings and caveats from the paper: A weaker excess of twin sharing was found in beta out-of-frame sequences because the signal-to-noise ratio was lowered by fewer shared sequences. Abundant cord blood beta clonotypes carried fewer insertions; young adult naive repertoires showed a weaker similar trend, while memory repertoires showed none. Compared with coincidental sharing between unrelated individuals, out-of-frame TCR alpha sequences shared between twins had an excess of sequences with low generation probability. Conclusions relied on cross-sectional statistical analysis, since the same donors could not be followed over many years. Recombination models systematically underestimated out-of-frame TCR alpha sharing in monozygotic twins but agreed with sharing between unrelated individuals. Zero-insertion analyses could be partly confounded by invariant T cells such as MAIT and iNKT, although diverse VJ usage argued against such confounding for most clonotypes.

Every donor was a healthy Caucasian. The study also sequenced three unrelated non-twin adults: a male aged 18 to 30, a male aged 50 to 60 and a female aged 50 to 60. Using Miltenyi CD45RO+ enrichment and human naive T-cell isolation kits, memory (CD45RO+) and naive T cells were isolated from PBMC. V ends up 3 bases short and J 4 bases short, with an unmatched junction base count of 18. Sequences MNHGY (CDR1) and SVAAGI (CDR2) are obtained from the germline V gene. Including the terminal cysteine and phenylalanine, the CDR3 comprises 19 residues. Just CDR3 DNA is preserved here, 57 bases in frame from base 1. Library preparation was by 5' RACE. TCRdb shows the sequencer as Illumina HiSeq 2000. A universal primer binding site was introduced by template switching, and a unique molecular identifier was present in the final cDNA, enabling accurate counting of TCR cDNA molecules. First-strand cDNA for TCR alpha and beta chains was synthesized from specific primers in the conserved constant-segment region. To control for contamination, each cDNA library was double barcoded with a SMART-Mk sample barcode plus Illumina barcodes. TruSeq adapter sequences, together with Illumina sample barcodes, were added in two successive PCR steps. Sequencing of the TCR alpha and beta cDNA libraries was done on the Illumina HiSeq platform using custom primers. Regarding the original processing steps: Unique molecular identifiers were extracted from raw reads with MiGEC, and CDR3 positions were determined with MiXCR. Recombination models were inferred per individual with the repgenHMM and IGoR tools using an EM algorithm. Shared clonotype analysis was performed with the tcR package in R, normalizing sharing by the product of cloneset sizes. To study raw recombination free of thymic and clonal selection effects, out-of-frame nonproductive sequences were analyzed. TCRdb redid the processing of the public reads, applying fastp at Q25 and MiXCR, and retained in-frame beta chains. All rows with the same CDR3 protein become a single entry with the most common DNA and genes. The V and J calls, along with clone size, are taken from TCRdb and not from the paper's own processing. Across this sample there are under 450,000 distinct CDR3 sequences, with approximately 17% seen only once. Together, the top ten hold around 12% of the sample.

This clonotype was found many times. No cognate antigen has been identified for it. There are no base qualities to consult, and no much larger clone falls within one base. This sequence uses TRBV6-9 and TRBJ1-3; TRBD1 matches 7 bases in the middle. This TCR was sampled from a man aged 45-65 years in good health. Sample: naive T cells sorted from blood. The cell subset or site label here, explained by the study, means: cells isolated with a human naive T-cell isolation kit. The CDR3 protein: CASSYYPTQGPRSGNTIYF. The DNA sequence is as follows: TGTGCCAGCAGTTACTACCCGACACAGGGGCCTCGGTCCGGAAACACCATATATTTT.